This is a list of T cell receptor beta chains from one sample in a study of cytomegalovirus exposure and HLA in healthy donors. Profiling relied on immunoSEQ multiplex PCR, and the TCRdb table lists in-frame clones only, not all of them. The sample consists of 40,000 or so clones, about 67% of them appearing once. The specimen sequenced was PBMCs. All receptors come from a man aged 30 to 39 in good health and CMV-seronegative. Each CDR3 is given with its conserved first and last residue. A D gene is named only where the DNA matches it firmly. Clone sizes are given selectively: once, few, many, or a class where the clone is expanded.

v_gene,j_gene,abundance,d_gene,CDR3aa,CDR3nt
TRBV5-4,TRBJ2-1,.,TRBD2,CASSPERDYNEQFF,TGTGCCAGCAGCCCAGAGCGGGACTACAATGAGCAGTTCTTC
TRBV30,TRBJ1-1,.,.,CAGDTGTLTEAFF,TGTGCCGGAGACACCGGGACACTGACCGAAGCTTTCTTT
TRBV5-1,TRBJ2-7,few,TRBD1,CASSFYSPGQGRLNEQYF,TGCGCCAGCAGCTTCTACTCCCCGGGACAGGGGAGGTTGAACGAGCAGTACTTC
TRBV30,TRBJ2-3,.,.,CAWSSTRDMQYF,TGTGCCTGGAGTAGCACGCGAGATATGCAGTATTTT
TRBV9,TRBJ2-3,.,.,CASSALGPSTDTQYF,TGTGCCAGCAGCGCCCTAGGTCCTAGCACAGATACGCAGTATTTT
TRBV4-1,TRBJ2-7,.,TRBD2,CASTSDSGSYEQYF,TGCGCCAGCACAAGTGATAGCGGGTCCTACGAGCAGTACTTC
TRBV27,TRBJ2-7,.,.,CASSLSIGSEQYF,TGTGCCAGCAGTTTATCGATAGGGAGCGAGCAGTACTTC
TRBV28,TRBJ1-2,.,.,CASSSPPGGFVGYTF,TGTGCCAGCAGTTCCCCCCCGGGGGGTTTCGTCGGCTACACCTTC
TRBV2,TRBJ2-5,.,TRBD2,CASSEAPGGGAQETQYF,TGTGCCAGCAGTGAAGCGCCTGGCGGGGGGGCTCAAGAGACCCAGTACTTC
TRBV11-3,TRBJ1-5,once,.,CASSLGCWVVQTVNQPQHF,TGTGCCAGCAGCTTAGGATGTTGGGTGGTGCAGACTGTGAATCAGCCCCAGCATTTT
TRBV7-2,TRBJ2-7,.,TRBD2,CASSPSSGSLPEQYF,TGTGCCAGCAGCCCGTCTAGCGGGAGTCTCCCCGAGCAGTACTTC
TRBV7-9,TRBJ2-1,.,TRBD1,CASSLDRGYNEQFF,TGTGCCAGCAGCTTAGACAGGGGGTACAATGAGCAGTTCTTC
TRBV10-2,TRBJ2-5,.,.,CASRASTETQYF,TGCGCCAGCAGAGCCTCTACAGAGACCCAGTACTTC
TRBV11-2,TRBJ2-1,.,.,CASRKRAGASAEQFF,TGTGCCAGCAGGAAACGGGCGGGGGCCTCGGCTGAGCAGTTCTTC
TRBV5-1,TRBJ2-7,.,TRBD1,CASSPLGTGLEQYF,TGCGCCAGCAGCCCACTGGGGACAGGGCTCGAGCAGTACTTC
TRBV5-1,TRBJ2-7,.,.,CASSLGGGGTYEQYF,TGCGCCAGCAGCTTGGGCGGTGGAGGGACCTACGAGCAGTACTTC
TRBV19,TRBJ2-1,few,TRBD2,CASRLAGAYNEQFF,TGTGCCAGTAGGCTAGCGGGAGCCTACAATGAGCAGTTCTTC
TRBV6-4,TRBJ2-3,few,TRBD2,CASSYSGGSTDTQYF,TGTGCCAGCAGCTATAGCGGGGGAAGCACAGATACGCAGTATTTT
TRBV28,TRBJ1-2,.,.,CASSLLAGISYGYTF,TGTGCCAGCAGTTTATTGGCAGGGATCTCATATGGCTACACCTTC
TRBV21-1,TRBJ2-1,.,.,CASSKPGLRVRDRGFGFDEQFF,TGTGCCAGCAGCAAACCGGGGCTTCGAGTCCGGGACAGGGGTTTCGGGTTCGATGAGCAGTTCTTC
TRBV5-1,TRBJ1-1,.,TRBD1,CASGRGRNTEAFF,TGCGCCAGCGGCAGGGGGAGGAACACTGAAGCTTTCTTT
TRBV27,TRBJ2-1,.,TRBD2,CASSPRGSGNNEQFF,TGTGCCAGCAGTCCCCGGGGCAGCGGGAACAATGAGCAGTTCTTC
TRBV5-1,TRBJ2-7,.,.,CASSLGLYYEQYF,TGCGCCAGCAGCTTGGGACTCTACTACGAGCAGTACTTC
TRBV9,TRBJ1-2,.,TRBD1,CASSVAGTGGYTF,TGTGCCAGCAGCGTAGCTGGGACAGGGGGCTACACCTTC
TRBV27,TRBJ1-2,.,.,CASSPGLINYGYTF,TGTGCCAGCAGTCCGGGACTCATTAACTATGGCTACACCTTC
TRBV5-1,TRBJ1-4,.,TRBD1,CASSLPTGGTNEKLFF,TGCGCCAGCAGCTTACCTACAGGGGGGACTAATGAAAAACTGTTTTTT
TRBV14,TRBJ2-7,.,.,CASSQDRSGQGIHEQYF,TGTGCCAGCAGCCAAGATAGGTCAGGACAAGGCATCCACGAGCAGTACTTC
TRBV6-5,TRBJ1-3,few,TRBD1,CASSYYRGPGNTIYF,TGTGCCAGCAGTTACTACAGGGGACCTGGAAACACCATATATTTT
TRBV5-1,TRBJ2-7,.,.,CASSLSSYEQYF,TGCGCCAGCAGCTTGTCCAGCTACGAGCAGTACTTC
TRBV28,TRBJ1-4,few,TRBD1,CASSLSTGFGEKLFF,TGTGCCAGCAGTCTTTCGACAGGGTTCGGTGAAAAACTGTTTTTT
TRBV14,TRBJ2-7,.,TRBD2,CASSLRDYVSGEQYF,TGTGCCAGCAGCCTCCGGGACTACGTATCCGGCGAGCAGTACTTC
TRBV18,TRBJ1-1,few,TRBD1,CASSPTAGGLSTEAFF,TGTGCCAGCTCACCAACGGCAGGGGGTCTTAGCACTGAAGCTTTCTTT
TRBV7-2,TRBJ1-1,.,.,CASSLVSRGENTEAFF,TGTGCCAGCAGCTTAGTCTCTCGGGGAGAAAACACTGAAGCTTTCTTT
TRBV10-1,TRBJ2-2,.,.,CASSGGPGGRNTGELFF,TGCGCCAGCAGTGGCGGCCCCGGGGGGCGGAACACCGGGGAGCTGTTTTTT
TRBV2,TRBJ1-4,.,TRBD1,CASSRDRNEKLFF,TGTGCCAGCAGCCGGGACAGGAATGAAAAACTGTTTTTT
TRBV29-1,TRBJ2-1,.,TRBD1,CSVTGQGYYNEQFF,TGCAGCGTTACTGGACAGGGGTACTACAATGAGCAGTTCTTC
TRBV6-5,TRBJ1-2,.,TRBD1,CASSLPRQGGGYTF,TGTGCCAGCAGTCTCCCAAGACAGGGCGGTGGCTACACCTTC
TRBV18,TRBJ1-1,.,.,CASSLQGMWTEAFF,TGTGCCAGCTCATTACAGGGAATGTGGACTGAAGCTTTCTTT
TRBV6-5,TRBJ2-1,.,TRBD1,CASSYSLQGLGEQFF,TGTGCCAGCAGTTACTCGTTACAGGGGTTGGGGGAGCAGTTCTTC
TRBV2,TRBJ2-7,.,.,CASSVVLGTGTGGDYEQYF,TGTGCCAGCAGTGTTGTCTTGGGGACAGGGACGGGAGGGGACTACGAGCAGTACTTC
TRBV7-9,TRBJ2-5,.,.,CASSPSGGVSETQYF,TGTGCCAGCAGCCCCTCGGGGGGCGTATCCGAGACCCAGTACTTC
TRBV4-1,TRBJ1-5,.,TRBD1,CASSPEPDRRGQPQHF,TGCGCCAGCAGCCCTGAGCCGGACAGGCGAGGTCAGCCCCAGCATTTT
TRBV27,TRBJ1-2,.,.,CASSLTGNYGYPF,TGTGCCAGCAGCCTGACAGGAAACTATGGCTACCCCTTC
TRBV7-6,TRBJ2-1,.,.,CASSLPGTSTRQFF,TGTGCCAGCAGCTTACCCGGGACTTCTACGAGGCAGTTCTTC
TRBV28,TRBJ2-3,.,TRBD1,CASSLYGQGVSTDTQYF,TGTGCCAGCAGTTTATATGGACAGGGGGTATCCACAGATACGCAGTATTTT
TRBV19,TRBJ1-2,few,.,CASRGSGSENYGYTF,TGTGCCAGTAGGGGAAGTGGTAGCGAGAACTATGGCTACACCTTC
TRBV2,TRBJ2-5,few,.,CASSQRTAQETQYF,TGTGCCAGCAGTCAAAGGACAGCTCAAGAGACCCAGTACTTC
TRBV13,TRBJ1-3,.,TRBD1,CASSFRTGDGNTIYF,TGTGCCAGCAGCTTCAGGACAGGAGATGGAAACACCATATATTTT
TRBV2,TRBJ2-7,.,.,CASSEASPYEQYF,TGTGCCAGCAGTGAAGCCTCTCCGTACGAGCAGTACTTC
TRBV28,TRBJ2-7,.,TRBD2,CASSLGGSVDEQYF,TGTGCCAGCAGTTTAGGCGGGAGCGTTGACGAGCAGTACTTC
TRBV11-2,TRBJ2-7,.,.,CASSLLGGLAYEQYF,TGTGCCAGCAGCCTGCTCGGGGGGCTGGCGTACGAGCAGTACTTC
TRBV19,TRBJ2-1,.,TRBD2,CAASSNPGGPYNEQFF,TGTGCCGCCAGTAGTAATCCGGGAGGCCCCTACAATGAGCAGTTCTTC
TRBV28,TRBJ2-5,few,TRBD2,CASSLGASGRVVETQYF,TGTGCCAGCAGTTTAGGGGCTAGCGGGAGGGTAGTGGAGACCCAGTACTTC